These 7 T cell receptor beta chains share one sample of origin, sequenced in a study of cytomegalovirus exposure and HLA in healthy donors. The PCR employed 60 Vbeta primers together with 13 Jbeta primers. TCRdb's table, derived via immunoSEQ multiplex PCR, lists solely in-frame clones and lacks some. The sample holds 150,000 to 160,000 clones; about 76% are singletons and the top ten take roughly 8%. Sample: PBMCs. These receptors all come from a man aged 25 to 40 in good health and CMV-seropositive.

This chain uses TRBV11-3 with TRBJ1-1; D is undetermined. V was clipped by 1 base and J by 8 bases, with 11 bases between them. Germline V gene data show CDR1 as SGHNT and CDR2 as YENEEA. There are 13 residues in the CDR3. CDR3: CASSLGEGREAFF. CDR3 in DNA: TGTGCCAGCAGCTTAGGGGAAGGGAGGGAAGCTTTCTTT.

This chain connects TRBV4-3 to TRBJ2-2; D gene ambiguous. CDR3 length: 16 amino acids. Germline CDR1 reads LGHNA; CDR2 reads YSLEER. The V gene lost 0 bases and the J gene lost 1 base, with 9 bases spanning the gap. CDR3 region: CASSQDPGMNTGELFF. The CDR3 bases are TGCGCCAGCAGCCAAGATCCAGGCATGAACACCGGGGAGCTGTTTTTT.

This chain uses TRBV5-6 with TRBJ1-1; D is possibly TRBD1 (6 bases). Germline lookup yields CDR1 SGHDT and CDR2 YYEEEE. This CDR3 is 16 amino acids long. V was shortened by 0 bases and J by 2 bases, with 14 bases between the two germline ends. The CDR3 DNA is TGTGCCAGCAGCTTGGATCGCGGGGGCTACAACACTGAAGCTTTCTTT. Its protein product is CASSLDRGGYNTEAFF.

The rearrangement uses TRBV28 and TRBJ1-5; a weak D match, TRBD1 (5 bases). Germline V gives CDR1 MDHEN, CDR2 SYDVKM. V was clipped by 7 bases and J by 6 bases, with 22 bases between them. The CDR3 runs to 16 residues. The CDR3 coding sequence is TGTGCCAGCACCACAACCGGGGCGGGGGGGACTCAGCCCCAGCATTTT. It encodes CASTTTGAGGTQPQHF.

This clone was found once. V is TRBV6-1 and J is TRBJ1-6, with D unresolved. CDR1 MNHNS and CDR2 SASEGT come from the germline V gene. V was shortened by 4 bases and J by 8 bases, with 3 bases between the two germline ends. The CDR3 is made up of 11 amino acids. The CDR3 DNA reads as TGTGCCAGCAGTGTAGATTCACCCCTCCACTTT. This encodes CASSVDSPLHF.

This chain uses TRBV7-9 with TRBJ2-7; 7 positions agree with TRBD2. The V gene's germline CDR1 is SEHNR and CDR2 FQNEAQ (reference sequence). This CDR3 region has 15 residues. Unmatched junction bases numbered 6, after V lost 1 base and J lost 3 bases. As DNA, the CDR3 is TGTGCCAGCAGCTTAGAAGCGGGACTTATCTACGAGCAGTACTTC. It encodes CASSLEAGLIYEQYF.

The rearrangement links TRBV9 to TRBJ2-7, with D possibly TRBD1 on 6 matching bases. Trimming shortened V by 3 bases and J by 5 bases, and 24 bases separated the two germline ends. The CDR3 runs 17 residues. In germline, CDR1 is SGDLS, CDR2 YYNGEE. The CDR3 DNA reads TGTGCCAGCAGCGCAACGCGGCGGGCAGGGGAGTTTAACGAGCAGTACTTC. This gives the protein CASSATRRAGEFNEQYF.